This T cell receptor (beta chain) was retrieved from a study of response to subunit inactivated influenza vaccine. Whole-study results and caveats: Few new T cells, the authors suggested, are recruited by each seasonal influenza vaccination.

The V end lost 5 bases, the J end lost 0 bases, and 7 bases lay between the germline ends. There are 13 residues in the CDR3. Per the germline V gene, CDR1 is SGHTA and CDR2 is FQGTGA. TCRdb fed the RT-PCR reads into MiXCR, producing one record per CDR3 protein. The table has 500,000 to 750,000 distinct CDR3 sequences, 12% to 15% seen once; the top ten hold approximately 10%. This clonotype came up a few times. As yet, its antigen is unknown. The sequencing here drew on PBMCs from blood, taken roughly 12 days after vaccination. This TCR was recovered from a man aged 50-60 years who received an inactivated influenza vaccine. The chain joins TRBV7-3 to TRBJ1-1; D remains ambiguous. The CDR3 loop reads CASSNAVNTEAFF. The DNA for the CDR3 is TGTGCCAGCAGCAACGCGGTGAACACTGAAGCTTTCTTT.